This T cell receptor beta chain was observed in a study of monozygotic twins with inflammatory bowel disease. Isolation of total RNA was performed on whole blood, with no prior T cell sorting. Looked up from germline, CDR1 is SGHTA and CDR2 is FQGNSA. CDR3 length equals 15 residues. For each CDR3 protein, TCRdb gives one entry from its re-call of the 5' RACE reads, without DNA. The sample's table shows about 380,000 distinct CDR3 sequences. On this clonotype itself: Its antigen remains unidentified.

Notes on the study in general: There was no support for any single strong signal or clonotype associated with IBD.

The receptor was isolated from a human donor with ulcerative colitis or Crohn's disease, or a healthy co-twin of an affected twin (not recorded which). This sequence joins TRBV7-2 and TRBJ2-3; TCRdb proposes TRBD2, but this gene call is untestable without DNA. Specimen: blood. This CDR3 reads CASSITSGAFNTQYF.